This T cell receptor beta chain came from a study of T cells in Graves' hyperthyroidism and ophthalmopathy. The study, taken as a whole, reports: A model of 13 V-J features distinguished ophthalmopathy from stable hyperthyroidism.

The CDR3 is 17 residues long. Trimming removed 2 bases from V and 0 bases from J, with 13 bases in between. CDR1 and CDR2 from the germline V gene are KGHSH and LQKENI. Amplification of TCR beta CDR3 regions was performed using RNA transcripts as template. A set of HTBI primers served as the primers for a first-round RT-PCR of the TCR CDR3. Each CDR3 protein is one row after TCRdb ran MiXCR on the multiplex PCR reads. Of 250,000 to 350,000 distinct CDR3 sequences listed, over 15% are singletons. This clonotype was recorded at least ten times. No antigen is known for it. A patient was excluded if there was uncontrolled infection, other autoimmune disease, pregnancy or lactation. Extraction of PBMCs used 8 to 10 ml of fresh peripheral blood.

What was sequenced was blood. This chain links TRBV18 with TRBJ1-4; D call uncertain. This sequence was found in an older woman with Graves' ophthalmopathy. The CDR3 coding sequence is TGTGCCAGCTCACCAAGGGCGGCTTATGCAACTAATGAAAAACTGTTTTTT. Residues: CASSPRAAYATNEKLFF. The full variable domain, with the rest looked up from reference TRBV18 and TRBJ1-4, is NAGVMQNPRHLVRRRGQEARLRCSPMKGHSHVYWYRQLPEEGLKFMVYLQKENIIDESGMPKERFSAEFPKEGPSILRIQQVVRGDSAAYFCASSPRAAYATNEKLFFGSGTQLSVL.